This T cell receptor (beta chain) was observed in a study of T cell responses to AZD1222 COVID-19 vaccine. Turning to the study itself: Samples with a second dose at about 4 or about 12 weeks were pooled together. Findings and caveats of the study: Only after the peak T cell response were repertoires sampled.

This CDR3 contains 21 residues. V shed 7 bases, J shed 5 bases, and the junction held 27 bases outside the gene matches. Per the germline V gene, CDR1 is WNHNN and CDR2 is SYGVQD (reference sequence). The repertoire was sequenced with immunoSEQ multiplex PCR; TCRdb's copy has only in-frame clones and lacks some. The profile shows more than 75,000 clones, around nine tenths of them singletons. In regard to this clone: Antigen: not known.

This sequence joins TRBV10-1 and TRBJ1-5; 9 bases are shared with TRBD1. The source material was peripheral blood, sampled on day 0 of AZD1222 vaccination. This receptor was taken from an adult in good health. CDR3 sequence (DNA): TGCGCCAGCACTAACCAACACGACTTCGACAGGGGGGGTAATTTGCATCAGCCCCAGCATTTT. It yields the protein CASTNQHDFDRGGNLHQPQHF.